This TCR beta chain was documented in a study of blood T cell repertoires in COVID-19. Study context: COVID-19 samples collected from the United States, Italy and Spain covered acute and convalescent phases.

V lost 2 bases and J 5 bases, leaving 7 bases between the germline ends. CDR3 length: 12 amino acids. Germline V CDR1 and CDR2: LNHDA, SQIVND (reference sequence). Sequenced by immunoSEQ multiplex PCR; TCRdb stores in-frame clones only, minus some. The sample carries around 230,000 clones, about nine tenths recorded once. This sequence originates from a man aged 60-69 years who had recovered from COVID-19. Sample: peripheral blood. The chain combines TRBV19 with TRBJ2-7; D not resolved. Here the CDR3 DNA reads TGTGCCAGTAGTATACCCGGTAACGAGCAGTACTTC. Residues: CASSIPGNEQYF.